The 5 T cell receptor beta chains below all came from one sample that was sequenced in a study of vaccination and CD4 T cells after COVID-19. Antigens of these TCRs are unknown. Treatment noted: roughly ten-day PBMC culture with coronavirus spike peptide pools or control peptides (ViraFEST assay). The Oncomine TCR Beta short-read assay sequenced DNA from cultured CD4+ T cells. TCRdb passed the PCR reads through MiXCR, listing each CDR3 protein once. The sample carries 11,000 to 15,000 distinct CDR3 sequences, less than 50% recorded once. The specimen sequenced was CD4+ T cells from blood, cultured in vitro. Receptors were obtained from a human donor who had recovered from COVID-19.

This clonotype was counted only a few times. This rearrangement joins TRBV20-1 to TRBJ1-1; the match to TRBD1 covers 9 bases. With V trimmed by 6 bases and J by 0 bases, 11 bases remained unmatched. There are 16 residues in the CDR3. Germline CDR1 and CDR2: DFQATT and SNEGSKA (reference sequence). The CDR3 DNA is TGCAGTGCCGCGTGGGACAGGGACTTTATGAACACTGAAGCTTTCTTT. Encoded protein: CSAAWDRDFMNTEAFF.

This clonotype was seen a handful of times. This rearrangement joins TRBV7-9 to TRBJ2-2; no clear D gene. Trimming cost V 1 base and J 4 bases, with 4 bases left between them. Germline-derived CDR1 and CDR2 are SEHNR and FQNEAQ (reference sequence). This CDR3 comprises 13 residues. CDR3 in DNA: TGTGCCAGCAGCTTAGGTTCCACCGGGGAGCTGTTTTTT. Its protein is CASSLGSTGELFF.

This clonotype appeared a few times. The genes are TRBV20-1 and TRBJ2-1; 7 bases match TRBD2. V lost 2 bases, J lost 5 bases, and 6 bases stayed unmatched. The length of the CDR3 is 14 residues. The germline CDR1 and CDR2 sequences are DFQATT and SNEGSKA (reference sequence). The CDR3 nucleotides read TGCAGTGCTAGATTGCGGACTAGACACAATGAGCAGTTCTTC. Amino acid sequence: CSARLRTRHNEQFF.

For the CDR3, the DNA is TGTGCCAGCAGTGATGGCAGGGGTTTCAATCAGCCCCAGCATTTT. It translates to CASSDGRGFNQPQHF. V usage is TRBV2 and J usage is TRBJ1-5; a possible D gene is TRBD1 (6 bases). Trimming took off 3 bases at V and 3 bases at J, with 12 bases between the two ends. This CDR3 comprises 15 residues. The germline CDR1 and CDR2 sequences are SNHLY and FYNNEI.

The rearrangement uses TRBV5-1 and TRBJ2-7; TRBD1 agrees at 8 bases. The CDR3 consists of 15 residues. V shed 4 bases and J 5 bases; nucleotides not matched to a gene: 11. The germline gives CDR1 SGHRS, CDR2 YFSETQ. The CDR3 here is CASSLIGQGADEQYF. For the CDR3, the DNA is TGCGCCAGCAGCCTCATCGGTCAGGGGGCCGACGAGCAGTACTTC.